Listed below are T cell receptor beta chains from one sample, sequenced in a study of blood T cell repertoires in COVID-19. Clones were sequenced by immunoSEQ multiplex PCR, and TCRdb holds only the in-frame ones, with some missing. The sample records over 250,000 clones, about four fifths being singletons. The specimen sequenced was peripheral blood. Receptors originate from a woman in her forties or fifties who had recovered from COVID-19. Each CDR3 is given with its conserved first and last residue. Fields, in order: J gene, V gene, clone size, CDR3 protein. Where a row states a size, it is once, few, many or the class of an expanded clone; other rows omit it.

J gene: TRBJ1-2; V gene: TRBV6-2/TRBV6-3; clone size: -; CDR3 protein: CASSSYGGNYGYTF
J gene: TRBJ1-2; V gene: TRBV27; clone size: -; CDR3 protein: CASSLLAGGGYGYTF
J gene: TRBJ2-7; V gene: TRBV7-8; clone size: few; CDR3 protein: CASSHRRSYEQYF
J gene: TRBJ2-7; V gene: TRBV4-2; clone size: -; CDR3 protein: CASSPSDRGGYEQYF
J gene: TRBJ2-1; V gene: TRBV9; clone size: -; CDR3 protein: CASSVSHSGRIGNEQFF
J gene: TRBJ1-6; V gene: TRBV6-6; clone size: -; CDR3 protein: CASRDTGAPLHF
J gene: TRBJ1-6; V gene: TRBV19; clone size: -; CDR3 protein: CASRTGTGVLGNSPLHF
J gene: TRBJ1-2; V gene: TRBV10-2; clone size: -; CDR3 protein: CASRYAQGELGGYTF
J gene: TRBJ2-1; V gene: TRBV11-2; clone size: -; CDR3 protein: CASSLGRWDEQFF
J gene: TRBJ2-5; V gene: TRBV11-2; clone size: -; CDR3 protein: CASSPRLAGGGETQYF
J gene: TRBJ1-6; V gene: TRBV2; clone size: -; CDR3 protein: CASEGAFTEGSPLHF
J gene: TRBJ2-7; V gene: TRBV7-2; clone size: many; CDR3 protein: CASSLASGGRGVEQYF
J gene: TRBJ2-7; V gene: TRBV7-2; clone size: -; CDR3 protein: CASSSFSSYEQYF
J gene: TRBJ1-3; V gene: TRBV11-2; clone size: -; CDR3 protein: CASSVQGFSGNTIYF
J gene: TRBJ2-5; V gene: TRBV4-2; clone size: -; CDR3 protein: CASSQEKGRETQYF
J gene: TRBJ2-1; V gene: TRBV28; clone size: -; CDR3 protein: CASSPPSSGRVNEQFF
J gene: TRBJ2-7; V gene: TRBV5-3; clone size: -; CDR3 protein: CARSNYWTERGEQYF
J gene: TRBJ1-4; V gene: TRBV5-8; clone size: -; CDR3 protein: CASSRGRTGTLNEKLFF
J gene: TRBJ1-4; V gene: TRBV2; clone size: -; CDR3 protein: CAGEGTGDFRGANEKLFF
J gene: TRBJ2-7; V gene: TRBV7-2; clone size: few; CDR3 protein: CASSSGGQGYEQYF
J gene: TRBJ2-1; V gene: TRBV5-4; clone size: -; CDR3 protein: CASSSTGKQFF
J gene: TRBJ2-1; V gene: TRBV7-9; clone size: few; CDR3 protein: CASSPKDSYSYNEQFF
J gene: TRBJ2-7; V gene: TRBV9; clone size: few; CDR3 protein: CASSVGALTYEQYF
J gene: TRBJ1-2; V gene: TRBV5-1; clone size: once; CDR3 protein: CASSLAGGRNNYGYTF
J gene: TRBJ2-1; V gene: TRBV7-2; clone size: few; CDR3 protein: CASSLLRGSTNEQFF
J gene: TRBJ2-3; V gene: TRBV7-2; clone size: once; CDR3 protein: CASSYPTSGGSLLTDTQYF
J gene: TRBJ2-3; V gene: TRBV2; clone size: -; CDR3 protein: CASEAGLSTDTQYF
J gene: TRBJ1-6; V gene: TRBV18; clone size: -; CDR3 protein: CASSPTGGYNSPLHF
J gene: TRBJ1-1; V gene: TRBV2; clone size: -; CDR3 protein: CASSPRRDTEAFF
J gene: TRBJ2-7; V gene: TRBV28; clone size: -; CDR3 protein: CASSFGQAPYEQYF
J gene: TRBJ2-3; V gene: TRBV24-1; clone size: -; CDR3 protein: CATSDPGTAGDTQYF
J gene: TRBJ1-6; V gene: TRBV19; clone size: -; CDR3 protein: CASSPRSGEGASPLHF
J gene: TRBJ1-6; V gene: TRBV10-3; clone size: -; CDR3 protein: CAIRGSYNSPLHF
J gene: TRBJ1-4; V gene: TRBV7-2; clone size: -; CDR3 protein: CASSKQVATNEKLFF
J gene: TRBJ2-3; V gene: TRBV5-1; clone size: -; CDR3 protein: CASSPGGSRADTQYF